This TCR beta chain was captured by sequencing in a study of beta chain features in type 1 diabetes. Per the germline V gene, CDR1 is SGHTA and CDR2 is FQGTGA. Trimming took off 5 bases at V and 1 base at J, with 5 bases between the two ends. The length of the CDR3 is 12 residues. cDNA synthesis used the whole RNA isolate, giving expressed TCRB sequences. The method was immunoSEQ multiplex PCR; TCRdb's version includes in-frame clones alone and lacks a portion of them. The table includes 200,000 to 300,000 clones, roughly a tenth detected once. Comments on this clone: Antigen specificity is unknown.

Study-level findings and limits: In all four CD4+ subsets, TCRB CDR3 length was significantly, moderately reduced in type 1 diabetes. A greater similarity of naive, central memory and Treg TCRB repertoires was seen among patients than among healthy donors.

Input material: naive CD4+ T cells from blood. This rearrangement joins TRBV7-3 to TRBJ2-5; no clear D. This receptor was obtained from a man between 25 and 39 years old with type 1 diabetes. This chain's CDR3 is CASSPFQETQYF. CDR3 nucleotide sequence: TGTGCCAGCAGCCCATTCCAAGAGACCCAGTACTTC. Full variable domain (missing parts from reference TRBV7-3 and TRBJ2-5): GAGVSQTPSNKVTEKGKYVELRCDPISGHTALYWYRQSLGQGPEFLIYFQGTGAADDSGLPNDRFFAVRPEGSVSTLKIQRTERGDSAVYLCASSPFQETQYFGPGTRLLVL.